This T cell receptor (beta chain) was identified in a study of monozygotic twins with inflammatory bowel disease. TCRdb reanalyzed the 5' RACE reads, giving one entry per CDR3 protein sequence and no DNA. Found here are 90,000 to 110,000 distinct CDR3 sequences; the top ten clones hold around 11%. The CDR3 is 14 residues long. Germline loops: CDR1 LNHNV, CDR2 YYDKDF (reference sequence). The chain recombines TRBV15 with TRBJ2-7; lacking DNA, the TRBD1 call made by TCRdb goes unchecked. The clonotype originates from a human donor with ulcerative colitis or Crohn's disease, or a healthy co-twin of an affected twin (not recorded which). Sequenced sample: blood. The chain's CDR3 is CATAPGAEFYEQYF.